Listed below are T cell receptor beta chains from one sample, sequenced in a study of T cells in Graves' hyperthyroidism and ophthalmopathy. TCRdb reprocessed the multiplex PCR reads via MiXCR and lists one record per CDR3 protein. This table holds about 270,000 distinct CDR3 sequences, roughly 15% found once. What was sequenced was blood. The receptors here all came from a woman aged 45 to 65 with Graves' hyperthyroidism that later progressed to Graves' ophthalmopathy. CDR3s leave out the opening cysteine and the closing phenylalanine or tryptophan. The order of the fields is V gene, J gene, CDR3 protein.

V: TRBV6-1; J: TRBJ2-1; CDR3: ASSETDRVWNEQF
V: TRBV6-1; J: TRBJ2-3; CDR3: ASDPGQGDFLGQY
V: TRBV4-2; J: TRBJ1-5; CDR3: ASSQERGVDQPQH
V: TRBV4-2; J: TRBJ2-7; CDR3: ASSQPTLSGRSYEQY
V: TRBV6-9; J: TRBJ2-2; CDR3: ASSYVPTRSNTGELF
V: TRBV7-3; J: TRBJ2-7; CDR3: ASSLTAGLYEQY
V: TRBV4-1; J: TRBJ1-1; CDR3: ASSQVILDKNTEAF
V: TRBV4-1; J: TRBJ2-3; CDR3: ASSPATATDTQY
V: TRBV7-9; J: TRBJ1-2; CDR3: ASSTGTVNYGYT
V: TRBV5-1; J: TRBJ2-2; CDR3: ASSLDQTGAGELF
V: TRBV5-1; J: TRBJ2-1; CDR3: ASSRADRVLNEQF
V: TRBV7-3; J: TRBJ2-5; CDR3: ASSLTGALGETQY
V: TRBV19; J: TRBJ1-2; CDR3: ASSPEGQTSSYT
V: TRBV3-1; J: TRBJ1-2; CDR3: ASSQAFRDRVNYGYT
V: TRBV5-1; J: TRBJ1-3; CDR3: ASSPGGSGNTIY
V: TRBV25-1; J: TRBJ1-4; CDR3: ASSARDRVAKLF
V: TRBV20-1; J: TRBJ1-5; CDR3: SASGEMGQPQH
V: TRBV5-1; J: TRBJ1-5; CDR3: ASSLDGTGDNQPQH
V: TRBV3-1; J: TRBJ2-7; CDR3: ASSPGWGGYEQY
V: TRBV6-6; J: TRBJ2-7; CDR3: ASSYERGYEQY
V: TRBV4-1; J: TRBJ2-2; CDR3: ASSPGGRISPNTGELF
V: TRBV20-1; J: TRBJ2-1; CDR3: SARDPFSSYNEQF
V: TRBV6-1; J: TRBJ1-1; CDR3: ASSRTGANTEAF
V: TRBV5-1; J: TRBJ2-7; CDR3: ASSLAGGTRGEQY
V: TRBV2; J: TRBJ1-4; CDR3: ASIRQGASEKLF
V: TRBV28; J: TRBJ2-5; CDR3: ASSSAAGGGETQY
V: TRBV7-3; J: TRBJ1-4; CDR3: ASSLISRLPGTNEKLF
V: TRBV11-2; J: TRBJ2-7; CDR3: ASSLETPGQKY
V: TRBV20-1; J: TRBJ1-1; CDR3: SASGGRMNTEAF
V: TRBV5-5; J: TRBJ2-3; CDR3: ASSLVGQGVSDTQY
V: TRBV5-1; J: TRBJ2-1; CDR3: ASRLEGNNEQF
V: TRBV7-3; J: TRBJ2-2; CDR3: ASSLTSHGELF
V: TRBV15; J: TRBJ2-1; CDR3: ATSRDVQSRAF
V: TRBV5-1; J: TRBJ1-3; CDR3: ASRQQGSGNTLY
V: TRBV29-1; J: TRBJ2-2; CDR3: SASPAGGRLLF
V: TRBV19; J: TRBJ2-3; CDR3: ASTGLAGGSTTDTQY
V: TRBV7-9; J: TRBJ2-3; CDR3: ASSPPRETPDTQY
V: TRBV6-8; J: TRBJ1-4; CDR3: AISGQGGIEKLF
V: TRBV7-9; J: TRBJ1-1; CDR3: ASSLPGRSLAF
V: TRBV29-1; J: TRBJ2-2; CDR3: SVRGGSGRLNTGELF
V: TRBV19; J: TRBJ2-7; CDR3: ASRPDRGSSYEQY
V: TRBV5-1; J: TRBJ2-1; CDR3: ASSPGTGGDEQF
V: TRBV2; J: TRBJ2-6; CDR3: ASREEWGDLANVLT
V: TRBV28; J: TRBJ2-6; CDR3: ASSFSWGANVLT
V: TRBV5-1; J: TRBJ2-1; CDR3: ASSLGEYNEQF
V: TRBV11-1; J: TRBJ1-5; CDR3: ASSLGLGQPQH
V: TRBV5-6; J: TRBJ1-4; CDR3: ASSFSSNSEKLF
V: TRBV14; J: TRBJ2-2; CDR3: ASSQDWTGTGELF
V: TRBV27; J: TRBJ2-7; CDR3: ASSFRDREY
V: TRBV7-2; J: TRBJ2-5; CDR3: ASRAGLETQY
V: TRBV18; J: TRBJ2-5; CDR3: ASSPRGQETQY
V: TRBV27; J: TRBJ2-1; CDR3: ASSLSALPTYNEQF
V: TRBV12-3/TRBV12-4; J: TRBJ1-2; CDR3: ASSPGRNRYGYT
V: TRBV13; J: TRBJ1-4; CDR3: ASSFLGEKLF
V: TRBV18; J: TRBJ1-1; CDR3: ASSPRGRGIATMNTEAF